The 20 T cell receptor beta chains below all came from one sample that was sequenced in a study of T cells in Graves' hyperthyroidism and ophthalmopathy. Regions amplified from RNA transcripts were the TCR beta CDR3 regions. The HTBI primer set served for first-round RT-PCR of the TCR CDR3. TCRdb analysed the multiplex PCR reads with MiXCR anew, one entry per CDR3 protein. The sample shows 150,000 to 200,000 distinct CDR3 sequences, about 9.4% of them seen only once. Specimen: blood. Every receptor here comes from a woman aged 18 to 35 with Graves' hyperthyroidism that later progressed to Graves' ophthalmopathy.

Ten or more counts support this clonotype. The chain uses TRBV28 and TRBJ1-1, with a weak D call TRBD1 (5 bases). The CDR3 contains 15 residues. Germline loops: CDR1 MDHEN, CDR2 SYDVKM. The V and J ends lost 1 base and 1 base respectively, with 10 bases between them. The CDR3 DNA follows: TGTGCCAGCAGTTTATTGGGCAGGGAGAACACTGAAGCTTTCTTT. It yields the protein CASSLLGRENTEAFF.

This clonotype was found many times. The gene calls are TRBV6-6 and TRBJ1-4, with a weak D call TRBD1 (5 bases). Between the trimmed V and J ends, which lost 2 bases and 8 bases, there was a span of 9 bases. The CDR3 is made up of 13 amino acids. Germline values: CDR1 MNHNY, CDR2 SVGAGI (reference sequence). This CDR3 reads CASSYRGGEKLFF. Here the CDR3 DNA reads TGTGCCAGCAGTTACAGGGGAGGCGAAAAACTGTTTTTT.

This clonotype was found many times. The CDR3 nucleotides are TGTGCCAGCAGCGTAGGTCGGACTGCAACTAATGAAAAACTGTTTTTT. It yields the protein CASSVGRTATNEKLFF. The chain employs TRBV9 and TRBJ1-4; no reliable D call. CDR3 size: 16 residues. The germline V gene has CDR1 SGDLS and CDR2 YYNGEE. Trimming left V 0 bases short and J 0 bases short, with 9 bases between.

This clonotype was recorded at least ten times. This chain joins TRBV7-9 and TRBJ2-7, with D possibly being TRBD1 (6 bases). V lost 4 bases and J lost 7, with 8 bases in between. Per the germline V gene, CDR1 is SEHNR and CDR2 is FQNEAQ (reference sequence). The CDR3 has 11 amino acids. The CDR3 sequence is CASSYGQEQYF. The CDR3 coding sequence is TGTGCCAGCAGCTACGGACAGGAGCAGTACTTC.

This clonotype was seen only a few times. The CDR3 loop is CASSVAPSVNTGELFF. The CDR3 DNA reads TGTGCCAGCAGCGTAGCTCCCAGCGTGAACACCGGGGAGCTGTTTTTT. This chain connects TRBV9 to TRBJ2-2; D remains unclear. CDR1 is SGDLS and CDR2 is YYNGEE in the germline V gene. This CDR3 contains 16 residues. The germline V and J ends were trimmed by 0 bases and 1 base, with 10 bases remaining between them. Looking up the rest from reference TRBV9 and TRBJ2-2 gives the full variable domain: DSGVTQTPKHLITATGQRVTLRCSPRSGDLSVYWYQQSLDQGLQFLIQYYNGEERAKGNILERFSAQQFPDLHSELNLSSLELGDSALYFCASSVAPSVNTGELFFGEGSRLTVL.

The chain links TRBV7-3 to TRBJ1-5, with D hard to call. This CDR3 spans 13 amino acids. Germline assignment: CDR1 SGHTA and CDR2 FQGTGA. V was cut by 6 bases and J by 11 bases, with 17 bases left in between. The CDR3 loop reads CASSIYDGEAQHF. As DNA, the CDR3 is TGTGCCAGCAGTATATACGATGGGGAGGCCCAGCATTTT.

This clonotype was found many times. The CDR3 is CASSQRLFNEQFF. CDR3 DNA sequence: TGCGCCAGCAGCCAAAGGTTGTTTAATGAGCAGTTCTTC. V is TRBV4-1 and J is TRBJ2-1; D not resolved. CDR1 and CDR2 (germline): MGHRA, YSYEKL. V lost 2 bases to trimming and J lost 7 bases, with 9 bases between them. The CDR3 has 13 amino acids.

This clonotype was counted at least ten times. The V and J genes are TRBV6-1 and TRBJ1-1; weak D call: TRBD1 (6 bases). Germline assignment: CDR1 MNHNS and CDR2 SASEGT. V lost 7 bases, J lost 5 bases, and 14 bases lay in between. The CDR3 loop spans 13 amino acids. The CDR3: CASNRGASTEAFF. The CDR3 nucleotides are TGTGCCAGCAATCGGGGGGCGAGTACTGAAGCTTTCTTT.

The rearrangement joins TRBV4-2 to TRBJ2-7; D gene unclear. CDR3 length equals 15 residues. Trimming removed 0 bases at V and 0 bases at J, with 9 bases between. Germline CDR1 LGHNA, CDR2 YNFKEQ. CDR3 bases: TGTGCCAGCAGCCAAGATCGGCACGACTCCTACGAGCAGTACTTC. It is translated as CASSQDRHDSYEQYF.

This clonotype was seen repeatedly, ten times or more. The chain carries TRBV7-9 and TRBJ1-5; the D is unclear. Per the germline V gene, CDR1 is SEHNR and CDR2 is FQNEAQ (reference sequence). There are 14 residues in the CDR3. The V gene lost 1 base and the J gene lost 6 bases, with 10 bases spanning the gap. The CDR3 bases are TGTGCCAGCAGCTTAGACCGTCTTGGTCAGCCCCAGCATTTT. Translated, it gives CASSLDRLGQPQHF.

A note on this clonotype: One base away lies a much larger clone, so this may be a sequencing read error. J is TRBJ1-1 and V is TRBV6-6; D is unresolved. Germline V gene data show CDR1 as MNHNY and CDR2 as SVGAGI (reference sequence). Trimming removed 0 bases from V and 4 bases from J, with 9 bases in between. The CDR3 has 14 residues. CDR3 nucleotides: TGTGCCAGCAGTTACTCGTTGGGTAGCACTGAAGCTTTCTTT. Translating gives CASSYSLGSTEAFF.

Only a few counts were recorded for this clonotype. The V and J genes are TRBV5-1 and TRBJ1-3; TRBD1 matches 8 bases. This CDR3 comprises 18 residues. J gave up 0 bases and V 0 bases, and 8 bases lay outside the gene matches. Germline V gives CDR1 SGHRS, CDR2 YFSETQ. The CDR3 sequence: CASSLVRQGALSGNTIYF. The CDR3 DNA follows: TGCGCCAGCAGCTTGGTCCGTCAGGGGGCCCTCTCTGGAAACACCATATATTTT.

The chain couples TRBV5-1 to TRBJ2-3, with D perhaps given as TRBD1 or TRBD2 (5 bases each). V lost 6 bases, J lost 10 bases, and 18 bases lay in between. There are 13 residues in the CDR3. Germline lookup yields CDR1 SGHRS and CDR2 YFSETQ. CDR3 sequence (DNA): TGCGCCAGCAAATCGGTTGGCTCGGGGCCGCAGTATTTT. It specifies CASKSVGSGPQYF.

This clonotype was observed many times. The rearrangement joins TRBV27 to TRBJ2-2; D is ambiguous. From germline, CDR1 is MNHEY and CDR2 SMNVEV (reference sequence). V dropped 5 bases and J dropped 5 bases, with 12 bases sitting between them. This CDR3 has 14 amino acids. CDR3 bases: TGTGCCAGCAGTGGCGGATGGGCTACCGGGGAGCTGTTTTTT. This translates into CASSGGWATGELFF.

As to this clonotype: A much bigger clone sits one base away, suggesting this may be a read error. This chain uses TRBV7-9 with TRBJ1-4, with unresolved D. The germline V gene has CDR1 SEHNR and CDR2 FQNEAQ (reference sequence). CDR3 size: 16 residues. The CDR3 spells CVSSQSFGLGNEKLFF. The CDR3 DNA follows: TGTGTCAGCAGCCAATCTTTTGGGTTAGGTAATGAAAAACTGTTTTTT.

This clonotype was seen many times. The V call is TRBV13, the J call TRBJ1-2, with 12 bases fitting TRBD1. The germline V gene has CDR1 PRHDT and CDR2 FYEKMQ (reference sequence). The V gene end was trimmed by 2 bases and the J gene end by 10 bases; junction bases not matched to a gene: 8. The CDR3 contains 15 residues. CDR3: CASSLHSRDRGLYTF. CDR3 DNA sequence: TGTGCCAGCAGCTTACATTCCCGGGACAGGGGGCTCTACACCTTC.

The gene calls are TRBV5-4 and TRBJ1-1; 9 nucleotides line up with TRBD1. The CDR3 loop spans 15 amino acids. Trimming removed 5 bases from V and 3 bases from J; junction bases left unmatched: 8. CDR1 and CDR2 (germline): SGHNT, YYREEE (reference sequence). CDR3 in amino acids: CASRAGDRVYTEAFF. The DNA of the CDR3 is TGTGCCAGCAGGGCTGGGGACAGGGTGTACACTGAAGCTTTCTTT. Using reference TRBV5-4 and TRBJ1-1 for the parts outside the CDR3, the full variable domain is ETGVTQSPTHLIKTRGQQVTLRCSSQSGHNTVSWYQQALGQGPQFIFQYYREEENGRGNFPPRFSGLQFPNYSSELNVNALELDDSALYLCASRAGDRVYTEAFFGQGTRLTVV.

This clonotype was picked up many times. The chain employs TRBV18 and TRBJ2-4, with D hard to call. CDR3 length equals 18 residues. Germline V gene data show CDR1 as KGHSH and CDR2 as LQKENI. V was trimmed by 3 bases and J by 3 bases, leaving 21 bases between them. The CDR3 is CASSPDLGLLAGKNIQYF. CDR3 nucleotides: TGTGCCAGCTCACCGGACCTTGGGCTCTTGGCAGGCAAAAACATTCAGTACTTC.

This clonotype appeared many times. The gene calls are TRBV20-1 and TRBJ1-6; TRBD1 matches at 9 bases. Unmatched junction bases numbered 3, after V lost 5 bases and J lost 7 bases. The CDR3 totals 13 residues. Germline CDR1 DFQATT, CDR2 SNEGSKA (reference sequence). The CDR3 coding sequence is TGCAGTGCTTGGACAGGGGACAATTCACCCCTCCACTTT. This sequence encodes CSAWTGDNSPLHF.

This clonotype was observed many times. This chain links TRBV3-1 with TRBJ1-1, with D tentatively TRBD1 (6 bases). V was clipped by 4 bases and J by 11 bases, with 29 bases between them. CDR3 size: 17 residues. Germline-derived CDR1 and CDR2 are LGHDT and YNNKEL (reference sequence). The CDR3 region is CASSPTPLVGGISAAFF. CDR3 nucleotides: TGTGCCAGCAGCCCCACCCCGCTAGTAGGGGGGATCTCTGCCGCTTTCTTT. Together with reference TRBV3-1 and TRBJ1-1, the CDR3 gives the full variable domain: DTAVSQTPKYLVTQMGNDKSIKCEQNLGHDTMYWYKQDSKKFLKIMFSYNNKELIINETVPNRFSPKSPDKAHLNLHINSLELGDSAVYFCASSPTPLVGGISAAFFGQGTRLTVV.